The T cell receptor (beta chain) described here comes from a study of cytomegalovirus exposure and HLA in healthy donors. Overall study findings and caveats: Analyzed later, most CMV-associated TCR beta chains appeared HLA-restricted. Among TCR beta chains, those listed as cytomegalovirus-associated numbered about 160.

Researchers ran the PCR with 60 Vbeta and 13 Jbeta primers. Produced via immunoSEQ multiplex PCR; TCRdb's table is partial and in-frame only. The sample's table shows roughly 54,000 clones. As concerns this clone: Its cognate antigen is unknown.

With 2 bases removed from V and 0 bases from J, the gap between germline ends came to 5 bases. In germline, CDR1 is MNHNY, CDR2 SVGAGI (reference sequence). CDR3 length: 15 residues. The TCR comes from a woman in her twenties or thirties in good health and CMV-seropositive. Sequenced sample: PBMCs. This chain connects TRBV6-6 to TRBJ1-6; no definite D call. DNA of the CDR3: TGTGCCAGCAGTTACGAGAGCTCCTATAATTCACCCCTCCACTTT. Encoded protein: CASSYESSYNSPLHF.